This T cell receptor gamma chain was recorded in a study of Vδ1+ human thymocytes. This clone was seen only a few times. The antigen is undetermined. CDR1 and CDR2 from the germline V gene are GITISATS and ISYDGTV (reference sequence). The CDR3 extends over 17 amino acids. J lost 0 bases, V lost 2 bases, and 9 bases had no gene match. After alphabeta T cell depletion, CD3+ Vdelta1+ Vdelta2- thymocytes were sorted. Findings and limits, study-wide: Bulk repertoire data may be misinterpreted because of unexpected Vdelta2 sequences. Thymic TRG and TRD repertoires appeared highly polyclonal. TRD repertoires were essentially private, unlike widely shared TRG clonotypes. Thymic delta-chain repertoires held approximately 20% Vdelta2 sequences and few Vdelta3, despite high sort purity.

RNA was extracted from the cells and then reverse transcribed. The CDR3 regions were amplified by multiplex PCR from V-gene primers to a constant-region primer. TCRdb re-called the multiplex PCR reads with CATT. The top ten hold 1.9% of the sample, which has about 36,000 gamma-chain clones, around 21% seen once. The specimen was Vdelta1+ gamma-delta thymocytes from the thymus. Sample subset: FACS-sorted CD3+ TCRalphabeta- TCRVdelta1+ TCRVdelta2- thymocytes. This clonotype originated in a girl in the first two years of life who had congenital heart surgery. The V gene is TRGV9, the J gene TRGJP2. The CDR3 is CALWEGGNYSSDWIKTF. The DNA of the CDR3 is TGTGCCTTGTGGGAGGGAGGGAACTATAGTAGTGATTGGATCAAGACGTTT.